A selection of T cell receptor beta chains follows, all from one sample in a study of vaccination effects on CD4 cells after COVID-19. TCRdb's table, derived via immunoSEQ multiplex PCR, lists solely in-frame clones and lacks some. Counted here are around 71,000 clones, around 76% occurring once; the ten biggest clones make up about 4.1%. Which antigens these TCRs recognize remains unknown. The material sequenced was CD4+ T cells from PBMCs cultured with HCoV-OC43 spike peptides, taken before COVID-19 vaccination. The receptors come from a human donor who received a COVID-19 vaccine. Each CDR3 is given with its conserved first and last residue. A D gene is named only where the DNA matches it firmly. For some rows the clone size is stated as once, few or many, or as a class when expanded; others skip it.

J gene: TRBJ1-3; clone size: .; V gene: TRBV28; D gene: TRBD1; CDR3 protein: CASKSPGGTGNTIYF; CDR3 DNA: TGTGCCAGCAAATCCCCAGGGGGCACTGGAAACACCATATATTTT
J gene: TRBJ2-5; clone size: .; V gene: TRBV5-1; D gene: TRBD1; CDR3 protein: CASGGQGAIRETQYF; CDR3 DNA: TGCGCCAGCGGCGGCCAGGGGGCGATACGGGAGACCCAGTACTTC
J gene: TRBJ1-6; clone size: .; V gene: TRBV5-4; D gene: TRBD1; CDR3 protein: CASSETGGSSPLHF; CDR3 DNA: TGTGCCAGCAGCGAAACAGGGGGCAGTTCACCCCTCCACTTT
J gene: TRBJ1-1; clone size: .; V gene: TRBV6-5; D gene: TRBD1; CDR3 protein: CATRGPTEAFF; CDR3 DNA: TGTGCAACCAGGGGGCCTACTGAAGCTTTCTTT
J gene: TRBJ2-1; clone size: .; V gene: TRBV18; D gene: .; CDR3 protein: CASSPLAMSSYNEQFF; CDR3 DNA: TGTGCCAGCTCACCTTTAGCGATGAGCTCCTACAATGAGCAGTTCTTC
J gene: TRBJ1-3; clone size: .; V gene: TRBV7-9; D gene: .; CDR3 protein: CASSLGGNSGNTIYF; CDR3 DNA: TGTGCCAGCAGCTTAGGGGGCAACTCTGGAAACACCATATATTTT
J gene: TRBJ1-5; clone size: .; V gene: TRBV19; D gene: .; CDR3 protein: CASSGPSPPQHF; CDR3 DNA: TGTGCCAGTAGTGGACCGAGTCCGCCCCAGCATTTT
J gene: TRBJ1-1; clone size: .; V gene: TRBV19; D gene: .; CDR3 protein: CASSMTPARPEAFF; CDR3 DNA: TGTGCCAGTAGTATGACACCCGCCCGCCCTGAAGCTTTCTTT
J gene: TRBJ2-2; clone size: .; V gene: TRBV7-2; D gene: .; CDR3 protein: CASSHQGSNTGELFF; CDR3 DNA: TGTGCCAGCAGCCATCAGGGGTCGAACACCGGGGAGCTGTTTTTT
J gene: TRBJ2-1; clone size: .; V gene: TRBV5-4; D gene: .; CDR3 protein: CASSWGRSDYNEQFF; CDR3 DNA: TGTGCCAGCAGCTGGGGACGGTCAGACTACAATGAGCAGTTCTTC
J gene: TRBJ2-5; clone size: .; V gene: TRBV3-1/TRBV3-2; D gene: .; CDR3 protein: CASSEYTKETQYF; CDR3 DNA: TGTGCCAGCAGCGAATACACAAAAGAGACCCAGTACTTC
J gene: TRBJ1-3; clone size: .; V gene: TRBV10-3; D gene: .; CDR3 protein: CAIGDSSGNTIYF; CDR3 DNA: TGTGCCATTGGAGACAGCTCTGGAAACACCATATATTTT
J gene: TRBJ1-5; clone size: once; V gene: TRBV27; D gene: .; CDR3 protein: CATRGGFCQPQHF; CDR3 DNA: TGTGCCACGAGGGGGGGGTTCTGTCAGCCCCAGCATTTT
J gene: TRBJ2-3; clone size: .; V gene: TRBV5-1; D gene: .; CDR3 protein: CASSLGGRITDTQYF; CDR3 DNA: TGCGCCAGCAGCTTGGGGGGACGTATCACAGATACGCAGTATTTT
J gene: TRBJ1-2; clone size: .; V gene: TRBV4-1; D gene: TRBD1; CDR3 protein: CASSQEWTGGSYTF; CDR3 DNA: TGCGCCAGCAGCCAAGAATGGACAGGGGGTAGCTACACCTTC
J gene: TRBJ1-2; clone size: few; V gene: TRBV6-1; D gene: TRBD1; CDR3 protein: CASSENPGQGYGYTF; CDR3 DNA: TGTGCCAGCAGTGAAAACCCGGGACAGGGCTATGGCTACACCTTC
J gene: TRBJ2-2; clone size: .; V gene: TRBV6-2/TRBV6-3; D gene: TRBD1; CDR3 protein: CASSYFFGGQGARRRTGELFF; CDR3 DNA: TGTGCCAGCAGTTACTTCTTCGGCGGACAGGGGGCGCGAAGGAGGACCGGGGAGCTGTTTTTT
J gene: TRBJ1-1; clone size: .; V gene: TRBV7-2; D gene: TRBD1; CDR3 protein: CASSRATGLNTEAFF; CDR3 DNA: TGTGCCAGCAGCAGAGCGACAGGGCTGAACACTGAAGCTTTCTTT
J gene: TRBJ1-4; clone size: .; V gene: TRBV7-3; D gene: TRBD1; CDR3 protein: CASSPEGQGNEKLFF; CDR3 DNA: TGTGCCAGCAGCCCTGAAGGACAGGGGAATGAAAAACTGTTTTTT
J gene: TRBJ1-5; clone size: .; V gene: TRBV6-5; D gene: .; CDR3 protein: CASSYLKNQPQHF; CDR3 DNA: TGTGCCAGCAGTTACCTAAAGAATCAGCCCCAGCATTTT
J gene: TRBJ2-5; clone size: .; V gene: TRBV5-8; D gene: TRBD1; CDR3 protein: CASSPGRQGLETQYF; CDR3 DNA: TGTGCCAGCAGCCCGGGTCGACAGGGGTTGGAGACCCAGTACTTC
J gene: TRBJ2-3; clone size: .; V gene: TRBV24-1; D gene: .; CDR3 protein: CATSDLGGARSDTQYF; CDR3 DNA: TGTGCCACCAGTGACCTGGGTGGGGCGCGGTCAGATACGCAGTATTTT
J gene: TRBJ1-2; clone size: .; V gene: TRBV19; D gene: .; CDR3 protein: CASSTQALTVNYGYTF; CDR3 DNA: TGTGCCAGTAGTACCCAAGCCCTGACAGTTAACTATGGCTACACCTTC
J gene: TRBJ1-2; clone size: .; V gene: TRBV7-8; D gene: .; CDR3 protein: CASSYSGRVAYTF; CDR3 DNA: TGTGCCAGCAGTTACTCAGGACGAGTCGCCTACACCTTC
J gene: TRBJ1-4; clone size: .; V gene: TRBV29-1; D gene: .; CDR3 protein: CSVGDGNEKLFF; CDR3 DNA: TGCAGCGTTGGGGACGGGAATGAAAAACTGTTTTTT
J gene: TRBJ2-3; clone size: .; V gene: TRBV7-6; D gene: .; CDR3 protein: CASSLGYSIDTQYF; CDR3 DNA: TGTGCCAGCAGCTTAGGCTATTCGATAGATACGCAGTATTTT
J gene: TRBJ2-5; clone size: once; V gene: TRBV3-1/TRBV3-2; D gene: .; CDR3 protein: CASSQDGTGQETQYF; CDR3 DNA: TGTGCCAGCAGCCAAGATGGAACGGGCCAAGAGACCCAGTACTTC
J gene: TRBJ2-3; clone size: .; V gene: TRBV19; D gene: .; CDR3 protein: CASSEGGPNTQYF; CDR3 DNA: TGTGCCAGTAGCGAGGGGGGTCCTAATACGCAGTATTTT
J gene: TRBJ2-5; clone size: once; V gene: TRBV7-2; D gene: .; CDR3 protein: CASSSGGTAIGQTQYF; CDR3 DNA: TGTGCCAGCAGCTCCGGGGGTACGGCGATCGGTCAGACCCAGTACTTC
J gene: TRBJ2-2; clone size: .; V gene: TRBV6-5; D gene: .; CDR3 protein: CASPPDGRNTGELFF; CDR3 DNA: TGTGCCAGCCCACCAGACGGGCGGAACACCGGGGAGCTGTTTTTT
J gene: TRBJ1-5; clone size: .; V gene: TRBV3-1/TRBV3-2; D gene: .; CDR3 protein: CASSQDWGAGRNQPQHF; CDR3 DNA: TGTGCCAGCAGCCAAGATTGGGGGGCCGGACGAAATCAGCCCCAGCATTTT
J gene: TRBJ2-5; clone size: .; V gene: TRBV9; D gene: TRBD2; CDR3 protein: CASSVRAGGLQETQYF; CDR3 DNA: TGTGCCAGCAGCGTACGGGCGGGGGGGCTACAAGAGACCCAGTACTTC
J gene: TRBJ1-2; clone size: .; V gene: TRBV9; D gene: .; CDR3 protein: CASSAGAGEYGYTF; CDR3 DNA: TGTGCCAGCAGCGCTGGGGCAGGGGAATATGGCTACACCTTC
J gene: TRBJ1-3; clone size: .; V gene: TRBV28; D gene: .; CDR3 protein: CASRGNTIYF; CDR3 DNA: TGTGCCAGCAGAGGAAACACCATATATTTT
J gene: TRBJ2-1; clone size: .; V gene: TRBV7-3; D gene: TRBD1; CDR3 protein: CASSLGPGTGISYNEQFF; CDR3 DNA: TGTGCCAGCAGCCTCGGTCCCGGGACAGGGATTTCCTACAATGAGCAGTTCTTC
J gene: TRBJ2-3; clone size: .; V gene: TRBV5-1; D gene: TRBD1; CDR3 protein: CASRKGPGQASTDTQYF; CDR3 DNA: TGCGCCAGCCGAAAAGGGCCGGGACAGGCTAGCACAGATACGCAGTATTTT
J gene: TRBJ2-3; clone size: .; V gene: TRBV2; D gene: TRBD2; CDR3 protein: CASGRGLAGGRYTDTQYF; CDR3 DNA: TGTGCCAGCGGGCGGGGCTTGGCGGGGGGGCGATACACAGATACGCAGTATTTT
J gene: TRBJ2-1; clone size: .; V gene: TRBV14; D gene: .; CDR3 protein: CASSPDWQGPRSQQFF; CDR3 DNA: TGTGCCAGCAGCCCCGACTGGCAGGGGCCGCGATCGCAGCAGTTCTTC
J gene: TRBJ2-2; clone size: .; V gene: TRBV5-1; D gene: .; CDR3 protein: CASSFQGSGELFF; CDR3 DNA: TGCGCCAGCAGCTTTCAGGGATCCGGGGAGCTGTTTTTT
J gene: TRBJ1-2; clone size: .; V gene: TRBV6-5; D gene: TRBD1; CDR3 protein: CASTPRDRDFNGYTF; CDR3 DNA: TGTGCCAGCACCCCCCGGGACAGGGATTTTAATGGCTACACCTTC
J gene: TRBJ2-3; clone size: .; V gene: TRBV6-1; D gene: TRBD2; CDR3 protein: CASSDGGTSGADTQYF; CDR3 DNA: TGTGCCAGCAGTGACGGGGGGACTAGCGGGGCCGATACGCAGTATTTT
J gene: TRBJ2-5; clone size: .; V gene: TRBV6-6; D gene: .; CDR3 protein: CASSPIDNQETQYF; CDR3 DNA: TGTGCCAGCAGTCCAATCGACAACCAAGAGACCCAGTACTTC
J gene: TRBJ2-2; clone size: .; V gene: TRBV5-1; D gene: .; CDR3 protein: CASSLRSGPTGELFF; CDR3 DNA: TGCGCCAGCAGCTTGCGATCAGGGCCCACCGGGGAGCTGTTTTTT
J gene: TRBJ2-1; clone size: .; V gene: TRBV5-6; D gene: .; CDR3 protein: CASMGTYNEQFF; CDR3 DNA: TGTGCCAGCATGGGGACCTACAATGAGCAGTTCTTC
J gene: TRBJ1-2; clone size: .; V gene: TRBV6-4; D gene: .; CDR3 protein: CASPSPGSFYGYTF; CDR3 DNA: TGTGCCAGCCCCAGCCCAGGGAGCTTCTATGGCTACACCTTC
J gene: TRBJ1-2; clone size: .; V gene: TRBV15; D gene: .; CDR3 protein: CATPGSDYGYTF; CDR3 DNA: TGTGCCACCCCCGGGTCAGACTATGGCTACACCTTC
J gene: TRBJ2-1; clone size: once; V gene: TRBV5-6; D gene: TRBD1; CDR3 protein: CASSVGQNYHYNEQFF; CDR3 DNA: TGTGCCAGCAGCGTGGGACAGAACTACCACTACAATGAGCAGTTCTTC
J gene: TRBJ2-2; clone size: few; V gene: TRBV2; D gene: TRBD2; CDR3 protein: CASNERGSTGELFF; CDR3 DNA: TGTGCCAGCAATGAGCGGGGGAGCACCGGGGAGCTGTTTTTT
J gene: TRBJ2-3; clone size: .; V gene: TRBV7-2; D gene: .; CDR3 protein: CANAPLEGRTRRDTQYF; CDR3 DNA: TGTGCCAATGCCCCTCTCGAAGGGAGGACGCGACGAGATACGCAGTATTTT
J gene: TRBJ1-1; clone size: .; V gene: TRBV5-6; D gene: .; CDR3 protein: CASSFRTRNTEAFF; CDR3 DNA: TGTGCCAGCAGCTTCCGGACAAGGAACACTGAAGCTTTCTTT
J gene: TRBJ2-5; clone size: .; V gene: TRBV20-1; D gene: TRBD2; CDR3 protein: CSASRLAGLQETQYF; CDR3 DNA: TGCAGTGCTAGTCGACTAGCGGGTCTCCAAGAGACCCAGTACTTC
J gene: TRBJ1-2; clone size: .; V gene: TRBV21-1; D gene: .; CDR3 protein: CASSRSYGYTF; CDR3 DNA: TGTGCCAGCAGCAGAAGTTATGGCTACACCTTC
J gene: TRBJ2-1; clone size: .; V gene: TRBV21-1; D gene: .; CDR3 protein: CASSKLGTEDNEQFF; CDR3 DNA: TGTGCCAGCAGCAAACTGGGGACGGAGGACAATGAGCAGTTCTTC
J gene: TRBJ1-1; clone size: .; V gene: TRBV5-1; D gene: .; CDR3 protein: CASSLIRGSTEAFF; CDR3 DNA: TGCGCCAGCAGCTTGATCAGGGGAAGCACTGAAGCTTTCTTT
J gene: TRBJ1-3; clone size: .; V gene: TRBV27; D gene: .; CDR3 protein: CASSFASSNTIYF; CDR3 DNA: TGTGCCAGCAGTTTCGCATCGTCAAACACCATATATTTT